Below, 26 T cell receptor beta chains from the same sample are listed, as sequenced in a study of T-cell reconstitution after alpha-beta-depleted transplantation in children. For TCRbeta, the library was prepared with unique molecular identifiers. MiXCR, run by TCRdb on the PCR reads, gives a single entry per CDR3 protein. The sample lists approximately 300,000 distinct CDR3 sequences, roughly 11% seen once, with 23% in the top ten. The material was peripheral blood, obtained 180 days after TCRalphabeta/CD19-depleted stem cell transplant. Every receptor here comes from a male patient between 2 and 9 years old who had a stem cell transplant for chronic granulomatous disease, so the T cells may come from the graft donor.

This sequence joins TRBV18 and TRBJ2-1, with 8 bases aligning to TRBD2. Germline V gene data show CDR1 as KGHSH and CDR2 as LQKENI. The CDR3 is made up of 15 amino acids. V gave up 6 bases and J gave up 8 bases; unmatched junction bases: 12. CDR3 bases: TGTGCCAGCTCGCCCGGACTAGCTGGTTCCGATGAGCAGTTCTTC. Translating it yields CASSPGLAGSDEQFF.

This clonotype has more than one count but fewer than ten. CDR3 sequence: CASSDYTGAYEQYF. CDR3 in DNA: TGTGCCAGCAGCGACTACACAGGAGCCTACGAGCAGTACTTC. The V gene is TRBV28, the J gene TRBJ2-7, with D perhaps being TRBD1 or TRBD2 (5 bases each). The CDR3 consists of 14 residues. Germline V gene sequence: CDR1 MDHEN, CDR2 SYDVKM. Trimming stripped 6 bases from V and 2 bases from J, with 14 bases between.

This clonotype was detected ten times or more. The chain uses TRBV12-3 or TRBV12-4 and TRBJ2-7; D is ambiguous. V was shortened by 2 bases and J by 3 bases, with 8 bases between the two germline ends. This CDR3 is built from 13 residues. In DNA form, the CDR3 reads TGTGCCAGCAGTTTAAGACCCAACTACGAGCAGTACTTC. Protein: CASSLRPNYEQYF.

In its sample, this clonotype was seen many times. This chain links TRBV20-1 with TRBJ2-7; D uncertain. The CDR3 sequence is 13 residues long. V shed 1 base and J shed 2 bases, with 9 bases lying between them. Germline V gives CDR1 DFQATT, CDR2 SNEGSKA (reference sequence). CDR3 in DNA: TGCAGTGCTAGAGGTCACTTAACCTACGAGCAGTACTTC. It encodes CSARGHLTYEQYF.

In this sample, this clonotype turned up many times. The chain couples TRBV29-1 to TRBJ2-1; TRBD2 agrees at 8 bases. CDR3 length equals 14 residues. Germline trimming cut 6 bases from V and 5 bases from J; bases unmatched to any gene: 9. Germline lookup yields CDR1 SQVTM and CDR2 ANQGSEA. The CDR3 here is CSVTSGSGNNEQFF. The CDR3 DNA reads as TGCAGCGTCACAAGCGGGAGTGGGAACAATGAGCAGTTCTTC.

This clonotype was observed at least ten times. The DNA of the CDR3 is TGTGCCAGCAGCCAAGATAAAGCGGCAGATACGCAGTATTTT. The encoded protein is CASSQDKAADTQYF. J is TRBJ2-3 and V is TRBV4-2; weak D call: TRBD2 (5 bases). The V and J ends lost 0 bases and 4 bases respectively, with 8 bases between them. There are 14 residues in the CDR3. CDR1 LGHNA and CDR2 YNFKEQ come from the germline V gene.

At least ten counts were recorded for this clonotype. The chain links TRBV12-3 or TRBV12-4 to TRBJ1-2, with D tentatively TRBD1 (5 bases). This CDR3 is 14 amino acids long. V was shortened by 3 bases and J by 2 bases, with 10 bases between the two germline ends. CDR3 region: CASSFQGPNYGYTF. The CDR3 DNA follows: TGTGCCAGCAGTTTTCAGGGCCCAAACTATGGCTACACCTTC.

This clonotype was detected ten times or more. The chain combines TRBV20-1 with TRBJ2-3; TRBD2 matches 14 bases. CDR1 DFQATT and CDR2 SNEGSKA come from the germline V gene (reference sequence). V shed 5 bases, J shed 4 bases, and the junction held 8 bases outside the gene matches. This CDR3 has 16 amino acids. CDR3 sequence reads: CSAPTGTSGSSDTQYF. The DNA for the CDR3 is TGCAGTGCTCCCACTGGGACTAGCGGGAGTTCAGATACGCAGTATTTT.

This clonotype was counted at least ten times. CDR3 region: CASSPGLAGRKNTGELFF. The CDR3 nucleotides read TGTGCCAGCAGCCCTGGACTAGCGGGGCGAAAGAACACCGGGGAGCTGTTTTTT. The chain couples TRBV11-2 to TRBJ2-2, with 12 bases matching TRBD2. With 5 bases clipped from V and 1 base from J, the junction kept 8 bases outside the gene matches. The CDR3 spans 18 residues. CDR1 and CDR2 from the germline V gene are SGHAT and FQNNGV.

This clonotype was counted at least ten times. This rearrangement joins TRBV5-1 to TRBJ1-2; possibly TRBD1 for D (5 bases). V lost 0 bases, J lost 0 bases, and 6 bases lay in between. CDR1 SGHRS and CDR2 YFSETQ come from the germline V gene. CDR3 length: 14 residues. In DNA, the CDR3 is TGCGCCAGCAGCTTGGAGGGGACTAACTATGGCTACACCTTC. It translates to CASSLEGTNYGYTF.

In its sample, this clonotype was seen many times. The chain combines TRBV27 with TRBJ2-5, with 14 bases fitting TRBD2. This CDR3 has 15 amino acids. Per germline, CDR1 MNHEY and CDR2 SMNVEV (reference sequence). Losses at the gene ends were 6 bases for V and 4 bases for J; bases not matched to a gene: 4. The CDR3 loop is CASSGLAGGAETQYF. Written as DNA, the CDR3 is TGTGCCAGCAGCGGACTAGCGGGGGGCGCAGAGACCCAGTACTTC.

The J gene is TRBJ2-4, the V gene TRBV6-1; D is unclear. Germline V lookup: CDR1 MNHNS, CDR2 SASEGT. Trimming shortened V by 2 bases and J by 3 bases, and 8 bases separated the two germline ends. This CDR3 is 14 amino acids long. The CDR3 DNA reads TGTGCCAGCAGTGAATTTGGTTTCAAAAACATTCAGTACTTC. Translating gives CASSEFGFKNIQYF.

In its sample, this clonotype was seen many times. V gene TRBV18 combines with J gene TRBJ2-7, with D uncertain. The CDR3 spans 15 residues. V lost 3 bases and J lost 6, with 18 bases in between. Germline values: CDR1 KGHSH, CDR2 LQKENI. This CDR3 reads CASSPDQRLNGEQYF. As DNA, the CDR3 is TGTGCCAGCTCACCCGACCAGCGCCTAAATGGCGAGCAGTACTTC.

In its sample, this clonotype was seen many times. The V call is TRBV12-3 or TRBV12-4, the J call TRBJ1-5; D may be TRBD1 (5 bases). The CDR3 spans 16 residues. Deletions cut 3 bases from V and 3 bases from J, with 15 bases between. The CDR3 spells CASSFTGSRANQPQHF. For the CDR3, the DNA is TGTGCCAGCAGTTTTACGGGATCCAGGGCCAATCAGCCCCAGCATTTT.

The V and J genes are TRBV12-3 or TRBV12-4 and TRBJ2-1, with TRBD2 matching over 12 bases. The CDR3 has 16 amino acids. V gave up 5 bases and J gave up 6 bases; unmatched junction bases: 8. The CDR3 sequence is CASSHLAGGRFNEQFF. The CDR3 coding sequence is TGTGCCAGCAGTCACCTAGCGGGAGGGCGATTCAATGAGCAGTTCTTC.

Concerning this clonotype itself: This may stem from a read error, because a much larger clone lies one nucleotide away. This chain uses TRBV5-1 with TRBJ2-2, with D possibly being TRBD2 (6 bases). Trimming shortened V by 3 bases and J by 4 bases, and 19 bases separated the two germline ends. CDR3 length: 17 residues. Germline lookup yields CDR1 SGHRS and CDR2 YFSETQ. The CDR3 DNA is TGCGCCAGCAGCTCGGGAGCGGCGGTGGGAAGCACCGGGGAGCTGTTTTTT. This sequence encodes CASSSGAAVGSTGELFF.

Remarks on this clonotype: A read error is possible here, since a much larger clone lies one base away. The chain has TRBV7-2 and TRBJ2-5, with D hard to call. The CDR3 covers 15 residues. Germline V lookup: CDR1 SGHTA, CDR2 FQGNSA. V was cut by 6 bases and J by 5 bases, with 19 bases left in between. CDR3 nucleotide sequence: TGTGCCAGCAGTCATCCGCTGGGTATCAGTGAGACCCAGTACTTC. Its protein product is CASSHPLGISETQYF.

The table lists this clonotype with many counts. The chain recombines TRBV10-3 with TRBJ2-3; D possibly uses TRBD1 or TRBD2 (5 bases each). There are 12 residues in the CDR3. Trimming took off 5 bases at V and 7 bases at J, with 10 bases between the two ends. The germline gives CDR1 ENHRY, CDR2 SYGVKD. CDR3 DNA sequence: TGTGCCATCAGTCTTGGGACCAATACGCAGTATTTT. Protein product: CAISLGTNTQYF.

Many counts were recorded for this clonotype. V usage is TRBV4-3 and J usage is TRBJ2-5, with D perhaps matching TRBD1 (5 bases). CDR3 length equals 15 residues. From germline, CDR1 is LGHNA and CDR2 YSLEER. V lost 0 bases and J 2 bases, leaving 10 bases between the germline ends. CDR3 DNA: TGCGCCAGCAGCCAAGATCTGACAGTACAAGAGACCCAGTACTTC. Residues: CASSQDLTVQETQYF.

This clonotype was seen ten or more times. This rearrangement joins TRBV12-3 or TRBV12-4 to TRBJ2-1, with 7 bases lining up with TRBD1. The junction had 7 bases not matched to a gene; V was cut back by 0 bases and J by 2 bases. CDR3 length: 17 residues. The CDR3, as DNA: TGTGCCAGCAGTTTAGCGCTGACAGGGTCCACCTACAATGAGCAGTTCTTC. It encodes CASSLALTGSTYNEQFF.

This clonotype has a count of ten or more. The V and J genes are TRBV29-1 and TRBJ2-5; D call uncertain. This CDR3 has 10 amino acids. Trimming cost V 6 bases and J 7 bases, with 9 bases left between them. Germline V gene data show CDR1 as SQVTM and CDR2 as ANQGSEA. The CDR3 region is CSVADVTQYF. CDR3 bases: TGCAGCGTGGCAGATGTGACCCAGTACTTC.

At least ten counts were recorded for this clonotype. This chain uses TRBV18 with TRBJ2-5, with 8 bases that match TRBD1. V gave up 3 bases and J gave up 8 bases; unmatched junction bases: 14. The CDR3 covers 16 residues. CDR1 and CDR2 (germline): KGHSH, LQKENI. The CDR3 DNA reads TGTGCCAGCTCACCGTACATCGGACAGGGCTCCCTTACCCAGTACTTC. It specifies CASSPYIGQGSLTQYF.

This clonotype was counted at least ten times. The chain joins TRBV11-2 to TRBJ2-2; 13 bases are shared with TRBD2. Germline V lookup: CDR1 SGHAT, CDR2 FQNNGV. The V gene end was trimmed by 2 bases and the J gene end by 7 bases; junction bases not matched to a gene: 4. The CDR3 spans 16 residues. The CDR3 sequence is CASSLRLAGGGGELFF. The CDR3 DNA sequence: TGTGCCAGCAGCTTAAGACTAGCGGGAGGTGGCGGGGAGCTGTTTTTT.

This clonotype was detected many times. The rearrangement links TRBV20-1 to TRBJ2-5, with 11 bases matching TRBD2. The CDR3 sequence is 16 residues long. Losses at the gene ends were 5 bases for V and 0 bases for J; bases not matched to a gene: 8. Germline V gives CDR1 DFQATT, CDR2 SNEGSKA (reference sequence). CDR3 DNA: TGCAGTGCTTCCCGATGGACTAGCGGGTACCAAGAGACCCAGTACTTC. Its protein is CSASRWTSGYQETQYF.

This clonotype has ten or more counts. The chain is built from TRBV20-1 and TRBJ2-3; D call uncertain. Per the germline V gene, CDR1 is DFQATT and CDR2 is SNEGSKA (reference sequence). The V gene lost 4 bases and the J gene lost 6 bases, with 14 bases spanning the gap. The CDR3 loop spans 13 amino acids. CDR3 in amino acids: CSAIVSKWDTQYF. As DNA, the CDR3 is TGCAGTGCTATAGTTTCAAAATGGGATACGCAGTATTTT.

This chain uses TRBV19 with TRBJ2-1, with unresolved D. The length of the CDR3 is 12 residues. Germline V lookup: CDR1 LNHDA, CDR2 SQIVND (reference sequence). V shed 1 base and J shed 6 bases, with 4 bases lying between them. Here the CDR3 reads CASSIGGNEQFF. CDR3 sequence (DNA): TGTGCCAGTAGTATAGGCGGCAATGAGCAGTTCTTC.